This T cell receptor (beta chain) was captured in a study of shared clonotypes between healthy human individuals. General observations from the study: Represented diversity, genetic and exposure-history alike, was limited by few donors. Clonotype sharing levels among donors were expected to vary with sequencing depth.

About this clone: As yet, its antigen is unknown.

The ends were cut back, 4 bases at V and 2 bases at J, with 18 bases in the middle. The CDR3 loop spans 16 amino acids. CDR1 is SGHNT and CDR2 is YYREEE in the germline V gene (reference sequence). Healthy adults negative for HIV, lacking recent acute infections or vaccinations, served as donors. The protocol was immunoSEQ multiplex PCR, while the TCRdb copy is restricted to in-frame clones and leaves out a portion. The profile shows 2.3 million or so clones, 93% of them singletons. V is TRBV5-4 and J is TRBJ2-5; TRBD2 might be the D (6 bases). The sequence derives from a man between 18 and 35 years old in good health. Some clones in this sample may be carry-over from other donors' samples. Sequenced: naive CD4+ T cells from PBMCs. This sample's subset: CD45RA+ positively selected. The CDR3 sequence is CASSPPGTRRQETQYF. CDR3 coding DNA: TGTGCCAGCAGCCCCCCCGGGACTCGACGACAAGAGACCCAGTACTTC.